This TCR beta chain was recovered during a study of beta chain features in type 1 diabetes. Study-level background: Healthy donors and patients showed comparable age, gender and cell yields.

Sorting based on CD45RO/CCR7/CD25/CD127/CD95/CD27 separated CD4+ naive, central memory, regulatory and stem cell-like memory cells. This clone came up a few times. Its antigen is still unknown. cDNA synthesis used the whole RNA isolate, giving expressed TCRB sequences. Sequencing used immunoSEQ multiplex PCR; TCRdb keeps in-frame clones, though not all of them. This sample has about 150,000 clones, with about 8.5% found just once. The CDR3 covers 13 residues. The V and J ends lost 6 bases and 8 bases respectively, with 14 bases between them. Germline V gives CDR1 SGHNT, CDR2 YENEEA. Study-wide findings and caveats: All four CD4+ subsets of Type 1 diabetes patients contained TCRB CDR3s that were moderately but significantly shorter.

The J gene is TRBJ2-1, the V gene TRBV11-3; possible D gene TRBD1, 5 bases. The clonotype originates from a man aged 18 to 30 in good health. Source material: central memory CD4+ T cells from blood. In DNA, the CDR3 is TGTGCCAGCAGGGACAAGATTCGGGATGAGCAGTTCTTC. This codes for CASRDKIRDEQFF. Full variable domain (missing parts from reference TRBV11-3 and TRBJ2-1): EAGVVQSPRYKIIEKKQPVAFWCNPISGHNTLYWYLQNLGQGPELLIRYENEEAVDDSQLPKDRFSAERLKGVDSTLKIQPAELGDSAVYLCASRDKIRDEQFFGPGTRLTVL.